This record concerns one TCR beta chain sequence. The target of this receptor is not known. Nothing much larger sits one base from this clone, and base qualities are not available. TCR beta libraries were generated from genomic DNA with the immunoSEQ kit, following the manufacturer's recommendations. Library preparation used a first multiplex PCR with proprietary primers, then a second PCR adding unique barcodes, with bead cleanups after each round. Each sample batch included a kit-provided positive control reaction and a negative control reaction. The final libraries were assessed on an Agilent 4200 TapeStation D1000 ScreenTape, pooled by volume, and quantified by qPCR. Sequencing ran on an Illumina NextSeq500 with a MidOutput 150-cycle cartridge, using 156 Read1 and 15 Index1 cycles with kit custom primers. The pooled library was loaded at approximately 1 pM with a roughly 20% PhiX control spike-in. The study's processing was this. Vendor-processed data were analyzed in R, and a clonotype was defined as all T cells sharing the same CDR3 nucleotide sequence. For clone abundance analyses, frequencies were normalized to the 10,000 most abundant clones per sample. Public T cell clones, which averaged fewer than five per sample, were excluded before analysis. An abundance difference of at least 32-fold between compartments was the criterion for calling clonotypes tumor-enriched or baseline blood-enriched. A beta-binomial differential abundance model was used to identify clonotypes that were expanded or contracted between blood time points. Similarity between tumor and blood repertoires was quantified using the Baroni-Urbani and Buser coefficient, and groups were compared with two-tailed Wilcoxon tests in R. Entries here come from immuneACCESS through TCRdb and include only in-frame sequences with V and J called. Some clones fail to appear in such tables; in the studies checked, an unresolved V gene covers under half of the shortfall, and the cause of the remainder is unknown. The D gene and trimming were derived from the DNA, and the V and J assignments and clone size from that table. The sample profile shows 150,000 to 160,000 clones; around 90% of them were found once. 10% to 15% of the sample comes from the top ten.

The CDR3, from cysteine to phenylalanine, totals 15 residues. Only the CDR3 part of the read is kept: 45 bases, read in frame from the first base. Relative to germline, V is 7 bases shorter and J is 0 bases shorter, with 13 bases between their ends. Taken from the germline V gene (reference sequence), the CDR1 and CDR2 loops are LNHNV and YYDKDF. What this sample's time point label stands for: blood 2 weeks post-SBRT. The sample's treatment or condition, from its label and the paper: 15 Gy SBRT to primary tumor, nephrectomy 4 weeks later. To follow tumor-enriched clonotypes, peripheral blood was collected serially from radiation-treated patients at baseline and again at 2 weeks and 4 weeks after SBRT. Every patient had renal cell carcinoma of clear cell pathology. Genomic DNA for TCR sequencing was prepared using the QIAamp DNA Blood Mini Kit (Qiagen). The analyses included just those samples that passed every quality control check.

The sample originates from a study of radiation and T cells in renal cell carcinoma (dated by TCRdb to about 2020). With respect to the entire study: Samples came from a clinical trial, in which primary renal cell carcinomas received 15 Gy stereotactic body radiation therapy followed by nephrectomy 4 weeks later. In total, 50 or so samples underwent TCR beta sequencing: about 25 tumors plus 27 peripheral blood samples. Across all 50 or so samples, 3,800,000 or so unique CDR3 nucleotide sequences encoding around 2,500,000 unique CDR3 amino acid sequences were identified. Points the paper makes about the study in general: No pretreatment tumor biopsies were available, so the baseline intratumoral presence of clonotypes could not be determined. In blood, the top tumor clonotypes increased between baseline and 2 weeks post-radiation and then shrank by 4 weeks, which suggests that tumor-resident clones expanded only transiently. Changes in the blood repertoire were not tracked past 4 weeks after treatment. With a single-armed trial design, the study had no way to address how radiation dose or scheduling affects the TCR repertoire.

Sequenced material: blood, taken from a patient whose treatment included radiotherapy and nephrectomy. This receptor was obtained from a woman in her forties or fifties with renal cell carcinoma. The chain joins TRBV15 to TRBJ2-1; a tentative D call is TRBD2 (7 bases match). The CDR3 corresponds to CATKGGATSYNEQFF. The nucleotide sequence is given as TGTGCCACCAAAGGGGGGGCGACCTCCTACAATGAGCAGTTCTTC.